The rows below give T cell receptor beta chains drawn from one sample of a study of regulatory T cells in long-lasting Graves disease. TCRdb re-called the multiplex PCR reads through MiXCR, storing one row per CDR3 protein. The sample contains 450,000 to 600,000 distinct CDR3 sequences, 15% to 20% of which appear only once. This same sample was also part of a study on T cells in Graves' hyperthyroidism and ophthalmopathy.

The specimen comprised peripheral blood mononuclear cells (PBMCs), sampled at new diagnosis, from a patient treated with antithyroid drugs. These receptors were taken from a man in his forties or fifties with Graves disease. Both conserved end residues are part of each CDR3.

TRBV5-1	CASSLAGAGIFYEQYF
TRBV4-2	CASSQDPVYNEQFF
TRBV24-1	CAISGQGQYNEQFF
TRBV28	CASSLDRGLNTEAFF
TRBV11-2	CASSTGVTSGSLETQYF
TRBV28	CASSFPAHGQPQHF
TRBV3-1	CASAPVVGGEAQYF
TRBV3-1	CASSQDVSGIEQYF
TRBV6-1	CASKDRNTDTQYF
TRBV9	CASSVDGVSYNEQFF
TRBV28	CASSSLADPTYF
TRBV5-1	CASSPRDRWETQYF
TRBV11-3	CASSLGGRGGEKLFF
TRBV18	CASSQMNEQFF
TRBV7-9	CASGIIQGGSNEKLFF
TRBV20-1	CSARDRGYDQPQHF
TRBV3-1	CASSQERGAKVSRVNTEAFF
TRBV15	CATSRDHPATNEKLFF
TRBV5-4	CASSPLAGDAYEQYF
TRBV30	CAWTDGVRQPQHF
TRBV20-1	CSAPGTSGLHEQYF
TRBV3-1	CASSQVGQWMYF
TRBV10-1	CASSELPQETQYF
TRBV12-5	CASGLGKAALNTEAFF
TRBV5-1	CASRPGLASRYEQYF
TRBV2	CASSEVEGLSSYEQYF
TRBV30	CARSISGPYEQFF
TRBV20-1	CSARRGNGGYTF
TRBV9	CASSVSSGRKEQYF
TRBV18	CASSPWPGETYEQYF
TRBV29-1	CSVEPRTSGYNEQFF
TRBV5-1	CASSSGGGVRYEQYF
TRBV7-2	CASSLVAGVGTDTQYF
TRBV27	CASSLSGFAEAFF
TRBV7-9	CASSSSGRTNEQFF
TRBV30	CAWELTGGTRRSPLHF
TRBV28	CASSLWLAGAGSQETQYF
TRBV12-3/TRBV12-4	CASSSARGLGGYTF
TRBV11-2	CASSLIGGAGNTEAFF
TRBV5-1	CASSVSGTSTDTQYF
TRBV13	CASSFAGTDTYEQYF
TRBV11-2	CASSLTPGRVNTEAFF
TRBV6-2/TRBV6-3	CASSYSQGAGGYTF
TRBV24-1	CATSDQGQGGDNEQFF
TRBV2	CAILVSTSGTNTGELFF
TRBV7-3	CASSSKGDTEAFF
TRBV12-3/TRBV12-4	CAGSLSGQFSGSTIYF